The clone carrying this T cell receptor (beta chain) came up once. Antigen: not known. Time point in this sample: pre-treatment sample, taken before nivolumab and TIL therapy. Tumor tissue came from excised metastases, mostly pleural nodules or supraclavicular lymph nodes. This specimen comes from a study of TIL therapy for anti-PD-1-resistant metastatic lung cancer. Study-wide background: Median patient age was approximately 58, ranging roughly 38-85 years. By whole-exome sequencing, median non-synonymous tumor mutation burden was under 1.9 mutations per megabase.

The germline V gene has CDR1 MDHEN and CDR2 SYDVKM. Trimming took off 5 bases at V and 7 bases at J, with 10 bases between the two ends. This CDR3 has 12 residues. This was the immunoSEQ v3 assay. Each library reached roughly 2 million read pairs, or roughly 4.5-6 million at deep level. TCRdb keeps only in-frame clones here, not all; method: immunoSEQ multiplex PCR. The data show roughly 50,000 clones, about two thirds seen once. Whole-study findings and limits: Compared with baseline intratumoral T cells, expanded TIL cultures were more clonal and less diverse (approximately 6.4% vs 31%).

The chain uses TRBV28 and TRBJ2-3; D tentatively reads TRBD1 or TRBD2 (5 bases each). The sequence was obtained from a person aged 25-85 years with non-small cell lung cancer. The material sequenced was tumor tissue, taken at baseline. The CDR3 nucleotides are TGTGCCAGCAGTACGGTGGGACATACGCAGTATTTT. Protein: CASSTVGHTQYF.